This passage covers 24 T cell receptor beta chains from one sample sequenced in a study of Ad26.COV2.S vaccination and SARS-CoV-2 variants. Measured with immunoSEQ multiplex PCR; TCRdb has only the in-frame clones, and not every one. The data show 300,000 to 500,000 clones, 75% to 90% seen once. As for treatment: around 19 received Ad26.COV2.S at low or high dose, single or two shots; several received placebo; per-sample allocation not given. On day 63 after the first injection, vaccine and placebo recipients gave samples. The sequences come from peripheral blood, collected in a trial of Ad26.COV2.S vaccine versus placebo. The receptors were sampled from a person between 18 and 65 years old who received the Ad26.COV2.S COVID-19 vaccine or a placebo.

The rearrangement joins TRBV5-8 to TRBJ2-7, with TRBD1 matching over 8 bases. This CDR3 has 13 amino acids. CDR1 and CDR2 from the germline V gene are SGHTS and YDEGEE. J lost 5 bases, V lost 6 bases, and 7 bases had no gene match. DNA for the CDR3: TGTGCCAGCACCCTGACAGGGGCGGACGAGCAGTACTTC. Its protein is CASTLTGADEQYF.

The chain has TRBV7-9 and TRBJ1-1; D is uncertain. V was shortened by 1 base and J by 10 bases, with 13 bases between the two germline ends. Germline V CDR1 and CDR2: SEHNR, FQNEAQ (reference sequence). The CDR3 covers 13 residues. The CDR3 sequence is CASSLGSPMGAFF. The CDR3 DNA reads TGTGCCAGCAGCTTAGGTTCCCCAATGGGAGCTTTCTTT.

V is TRBV6-1 and J is TRBJ1-6; D is ambiguous. Germline loops: CDR1 MNHNS, CDR2 SASEGT. Trimming shortened V by 0 bases and J by 7 bases, and 7 bases separated the two germline ends. The CDR3 contains 14 residues. CDR3: CASSEAGRNSPLHF. The DNA of the CDR3 is TGTGCCAGCAGTGAAGCAGGAAGGAATTCACCCCTCCACTTT.

The chain joins TRBV2 to TRBJ2-3; 9 bases are shared with TRBD1. The V gene's germline CDR1 is SNHLY and CDR2 FYNNEI. This CDR3 comprises 13 residues. Trimming at V came to 6 bases and at J to 4 bases, leaving 2 bases not matched to a gene. Written as DNA, the CDR3 is TGTGCCAGCAGGGGACAGGGCCCAGATACGCAGTATTTT. It is translated as CASRGQGPDTQYF.

The gene calls are TRBV7-8 and TRBJ2-3; 7 nucleotides match TRBD2. The CDR3 spans 14 residues. Germline values: CDR1 SGHVS, CDR2 FQNEAQ. The J segment lost 6 bases and the V segment lost 4 bases, leaving 7 bases of the junction unmatched. The DNA for the CDR3 is TGTGCCAGCAGCTACTTCGGGGGGACGGATACGCAGTATTTT. It is translated as CASSYFGGTDTQYF.

This clone was counted at least ten times. The chain couples TRBV18 to TRBJ1-1, with TRBD1 matching over 11 bases. The CDR3 consists of 19 residues. Looked up from germline, CDR1 is KGHSH and CDR2 is LQKENI. J was trimmed by 0 bases and V by 4 bases; bases with no gene match: 13. CDR3 protein: CASSLPWTGGAGMNTEAFF. In nucleotides, the CDR3 is TGTGCCAGCTCACTCCCCTGGACAGGGGGCGCGGGGATGAACACTGAAGCTTTCTTT.

The V call is TRBV5-1, the J call TRBJ1-1, with 12 positions matching TRBD1. Trimming removed 3 bases from V and 2 bases from J; junction bases left unmatched: 2. Germline assignment: CDR1 SGHRS and CDR2 YFSETQ. This CDR3 is built from 15 residues. The CDR3 loop reads CASSWGTGGNTEAFF. The DNA for the CDR3 is TGCGCCAGCAGCTGGGGGACAGGGGGCAACACTGAAGCTTTCTTT.

This clone was observed once. The V call is TRBV7-6, the J call TRBJ1-1; D is unclear. V was cut by 5 bases and J by 3 bases, with 13 bases left in between. The CDR3 extends over 14 amino acids. CDR1 SGHVS and CDR2 FNYEAQ come from the germline V gene. The CDR3 sequence is CASSHSGRYTEAFF. The CDR3 nucleotides are TGTGCCAGCAGCCACAGTGGACGGTACACTGAAGCTTTCTTT.

V is TRBV6-5 and J is TRBJ1-6; 7 bases are shared with TRBD1. CDR3 length: 15 residues. In germline, CDR1 is MNHEY, CDR2 SVGAGI. V lost 8 bases, J lost 0 bases, and 4 bases stayed unmatched. The CDR3 DNA reads as TGTGCCAGCCTGGGACAGACCTCCTATAATTCACCCCTCCACTTT. The encoded protein is CASLGQTSYNSPLHF.

This sequence joins TRBV30 and TRBJ2-1; the match to TRBD2 covers 8 bases. Losses at the gene ends were 2 bases for V and 7 bases for J; bases not matched to a gene: 13. The germline CDR1 and CDR2 sequences are GTSNPN and SVGIG (reference sequence). The CDR3 totals 16 residues. CDR3 loop: CAWSLAGGLKRNEQFF. The CDR3 bases are TGTGCCTGGAGTCTGGCGGGGGGCCTGAAAAGGAATGAGCAGTTCTTC. The full variable domain, with the rest looked up from reference TRBV30 and TRBJ2-1, is SQTIHQWPATLVQPVGSPLSLECTVEGTSNPNLYWYRQAAGRGLQLLFYSVGIGQISSEVPQNLSASRPQDRQFILSSKKLLLSDSGFYLCAWSLAGGLKRNEQFFGPGTRLTVL.

The rearrangement uses TRBV7-2 and TRBJ1-1; no clear D. Trimming stripped 1 base from V and 1 base from J, with 10 bases between. This CDR3 spans 15 amino acids. Germline V gene lookup returns CDR1 SGHTA and CDR2 FQGNSA. The CDR3 protein is CASSLEAPGNTEAFF. CDR3 in DNA: TGTGCCAGCAGCTTAGAAGCTCCGGGGAACACTGAAGCTTTCTTT.

This chain uses TRBV2 with TRBJ1-5, with no clear D. V was trimmed by 7 bases and J by 2 bases, leaving 15 bases between them. The CDR3 has 15 amino acids. The germline CDR1 and CDR2 sequences are SNHLY and FYNNEI. The CDR3 region has the DNA TGTGCCAGCAAACCTTCTGAGGTCGGCAATCAGCCCCAGCATTTT. This sequence encodes CASKPSEVGNQPQHF.

This rearrangement joins TRBV3-1 (or the pseudogene TRBV3-2) to TRBJ2-5; D gene unclear. V shed 6 bases and J shed 7 bases, with 9 bases lying between them. The CDR3 has 11 residues. Germline V gives CDR1 LGHDT, CDR2 YNNKEL (reference sequence). The CDR3 DNA reads TGTGCCAGCAGACTCTATGGGACCCAGTACTTC. This sequence encodes CASRLYGTQYF.

The chain joins TRBV15 to TRBJ2-1; TRBD2 agrees at 8 bases. The CDR3 extends over 17 amino acids. The ends lost 0 bases at V and 3 bases at J; junction bases unmatched: 7. Germline CDR1 is LNHNV and CDR2 is YYDKDF (reference sequence). In nucleotides, the CDR3 is TGTGCCACCAGCAGAGAGGGGGGAGCGGGGGACTACAATGAGCAGTTCTTC. This codes for CATSREGGAGDYNEQFF.

The chain carries TRBV29-1 and TRBJ1-3; TRBD1 might be the D (5 bases). Trimming removed 0 bases at V and 1 base at J, with 10 bases between. This CDR3 has 15 amino acids. Germline CDR1 and CDR2: SQVTM and ANQGSEA. The CDR3 region has the DNA TGCAGCGTTGAAGAAATGAGGGGTTCTGGAAACACCATATATTTT. It codes for CSVEEMRGSGNTIYF.

The chain has TRBV3-1 (or the pseudogene TRBV3-2) and TRBJ2-1, with D tentatively TRBD1 (5 bases). The CDR3 has 15 amino acids. With 0 bases removed from V and 5 bases from J, the gap between germline ends came to 11 bases. CDR1 LGHDT and CDR2 YNNKEL come from the germline V gene (reference sequence). CDR3 protein: CASSQETTAHNEQFF. CDR3 DNA sequence: TGTGCCAGCAGCCAAGAAACGACAGCTCACAATGAGCAGTTCTTC.

CDR3 in amino acids: CASSESLWNTGELFF. CDR3 DNA: TGTGCCAGCAGTGAGAGTCTGTGGAACACCGGGGAGCTGTTTTTT. The chain joins TRBV2 to TRBJ2-2; D unresolved. V was trimmed by 3 bases and J by 1 base, leaving 9 bases between them. The CDR3 is 15 residues long. The germline gives CDR1 SNHLY, CDR2 FYNNEI.

V usage is TRBV4-1 and J usage is TRBJ1-2; D not resolved. CDR3 length: 14 residues. V lost 3 bases to trimming and J lost 6 bases, with 14 bases between them. The germline V gene encodes CDR1 MGHRA and CDR2 YSYEKL. CDR3 DNA: TGCGCCAGCAGCCATAGGACCATCGGGGATGGCTACACCTTC. Its protein is CASSHRTIGDGYTF.

The chain links TRBV11-2 to TRBJ2-7, with a weak D call TRBD1 (6 bases). Germline CDR1 reads SGHAT; CDR2 reads FQNNGV. Trimming took 5 bases from V and 7 from J, leaving 9 bases between them. The CDR3 loop spans 11 amino acids. CDR3 protein: CASSTRGEQYF. The DNA of the CDR3 is TGTGCCAGCAGCACGAGGGGGGAGCAGTACTTC.

The table lists this clone with a count of one. The J gene is TRBJ2-3, the V gene TRBV4-3; the D call may be TRBD1 or TRBD2 (6 bases each). Germline-derived CDR1 and CDR2 are LGHNA and YSLEER. The CDR3 has 18 amino acids. The V and J ends lost 1 base and 3 bases respectively, with 20 bases between them. The chain's CDR3 is CASSQVLRTGAGTDTQYF. CDR3 DNA sequence: TGCGCCAGCAGCCAAGTACTCAGAACGGGGGCCGGGACAGATACGCAGTATTTT.

The chain has TRBV2 and TRBJ2-2; 7 positions match TRBD1. V gave up 8 bases and J gave up 3 bases; unmatched junction bases: 6. This CDR3 region has 14 residues. Germline V lookup: CDR1 SNHLY, CDR2 FYNNEI. As DNA, the CDR3 is TGTGCCAGCGAAACAGGGGTTTACACCGGGGAGCTGTTTTTT. It is translated as CASETGVYTGELFF.

The chain couples TRBV6-5 to TRBJ2-5; 9 bases align to TRBD2. The ends lost 3 bases at V and 5 bases at J; junction bases unmatched: 7. The CDR3 extends over 15 amino acids. Germline V CDR1 and CDR2: MNHEY, SVGAGI. The DNA of the CDR3 is TGTGCCAGCAGTTATCGTGCGGGGGGGCGGGAGACCCAGTACTTC. Translation gives CASSYRAGGRETQYF.

The gene calls are TRBV19 and TRBJ2-7; 9 nucleotides line up with TRBD1. This CDR3 contains 15 residues. The V gene end was trimmed by 4 bases and the J gene end by 6 bases; junction bases not matched to a gene: 10. Germline assignment: CDR1 LNHDA and CDR2 SQIVND (reference sequence). The CDR3 sequence: CASSTDGTGLLEQYF. The CDR3 DNA reads as TGTGCCAGTAGTACCGACGGGACAGGGCTTCTCGAGCAGTACTTC.

The chain employs TRBV27 and TRBJ1-5; D might be TRBD1 (5 bases). The CDR3 is made up of 14 amino acids. V was shortened by 5 bases and J by 4 bases, with 12 bases between the two germline ends. Germline V lookup: CDR1 MNHEY, CDR2 SMNVEV (reference sequence). The CDR3 protein is CASSPMDINQPQHF. As DNA, the CDR3 is TGTGCCAGCAGTCCTATGGACATTAATCAGCCCCAGCATTTT.